The source of this TCR beta chain is a study of OX40 agonist ivuxolimab in advanced cancers. Study-level information: Three patients responded partially, comprising one with hepatocellular carcinoma and two with cutaneous melanoma.

The CDR3 contains 14 residues. In germline, CDR1 is MNHEY, CDR2 SVGAGI. V was pared by 2 bases and J by 5 bases, with 13 bases between. The table came from immunoSEQ multiplex PCR; TCRdb's copy has only in-frame clones and leaves some out. The table lists tens of thousands of clones, about 88% of them singletons. Sequencing used CD4+ or CD8+ T cells sorted from blood, obtained in a trial of the OX40 agonist ivuxolimab. The rearrangement uses TRBV6-5 and TRBJ2-7; D gene ambiguous. The TCR comes from an adult with an advanced solid tumor such as melanoma, head and neck, liver or kidney cancer. The CDR3 loop reads CASSYGWTENEQYF. In nucleotides, the CDR3 is TGTGCCAGCAGTTACGGGTGGACGGAGAACGAGCAGTACTTC.